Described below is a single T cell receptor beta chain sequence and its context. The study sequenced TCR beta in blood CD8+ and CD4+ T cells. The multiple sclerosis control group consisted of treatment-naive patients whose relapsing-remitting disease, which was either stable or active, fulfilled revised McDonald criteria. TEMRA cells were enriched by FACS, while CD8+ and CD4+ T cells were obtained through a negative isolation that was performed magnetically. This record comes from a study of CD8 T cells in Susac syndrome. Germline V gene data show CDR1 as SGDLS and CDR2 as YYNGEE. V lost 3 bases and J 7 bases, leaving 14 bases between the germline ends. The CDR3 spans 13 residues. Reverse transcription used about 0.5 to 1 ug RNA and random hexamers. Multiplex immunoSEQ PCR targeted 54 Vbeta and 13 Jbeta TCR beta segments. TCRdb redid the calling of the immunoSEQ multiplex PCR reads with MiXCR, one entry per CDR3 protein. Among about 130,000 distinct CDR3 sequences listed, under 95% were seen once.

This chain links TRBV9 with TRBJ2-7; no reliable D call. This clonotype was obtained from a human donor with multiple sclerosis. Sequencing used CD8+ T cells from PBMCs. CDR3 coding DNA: TGTGCCAGCAGCGATGGATCAGACGGAGAGCAGTACTTC. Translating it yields CASSDGSDGEQYF.